Each of the 32 T cell receptor beta chains below was sequenced from the same sample in a study of blood T cell repertoires in COVID-19. TCRdb's table, derived via immunoSEQ multiplex PCR, lists solely in-frame clones and lacks some. Among under 250,000 clones listed, about 86% were seen once. The sample taken for sequencing was peripheral blood. The receptors were gathered from a man between 45 and 60 years old with active or convalescent COVID-19.

The chain recombines TRBV7-2 with TRBJ2-1, with 9 bases matching TRBD1. V gave up 6 bases and J gave up 6 bases; unmatched junction bases: 12. The length of the CDR3 is 16 residues. Germline V gives CDR1 SGHTA, CDR2 FQGNSA. CDR3 DNA sequence: TGTGCCAGCAGGTCGCCCGGGACAGGGTTCCCCAATGAGCAGTTCTTC. It encodes CASRSPGTGFPNEQFF.

This clone was recorded only once. This specimen includes other DNA sequences encoding the same CDR3. The chain employs TRBV5-1 and TRBJ1-4; 9 bases agree with TRBD1. The length of the CDR3 is 14 residues. V lost 3 bases and J lost 5; bases outside the gene matches: 2. Germline V gene lookup returns CDR1 SGHRS and CDR2 YFSETQ. Written as DNA, the CDR3 is TGCGCCAGCAGCTCCGGACAGGGGAATGAAAAACTGTTTTTT. This gives the protein CASSSGQGNEKLFF.

The CDR3 sequence is CASSSSTGGSPDSNQPQHF. DNA for the CDR3: TGTGCCAGCAGCTCCTCTACAGGGGGCTCCCCCGATAGCAATCAGCCCCAGCATTTT. The rearrangement joins TRBV7-9 to TRBJ1-5; 9 bases line up with TRBD1. The germline CDR1 and CDR2 sequences are SEHNR and FQNEAQ (reference sequence). V lost 4 bases, J lost 0 bases, and 13 bases stayed unmatched. This CDR3 has 19 residues.

V gene TRBV5-1 combines with J gene TRBJ2-1; 14 nucleotides line up with TRBD2. Trimming removed 0 bases from V and 4 bases from J; junction bases left unmatched: 6. CDR1 and CDR2 (germline): SGHRS, YFSETQ. The CDR3 consists of 18 residues. CDR3 sequence (DNA): TGCGCCAGCAGCTTGGCCGGGACTAGCGGGGGATCGTACAATGAGCAGTTCTTC. It translates to CASSLAGTSGGSYNEQFF.

The rearrangement uses TRBV5-6 and TRBJ1-2; D might be TRBD1 (6 bases). Trimming removed 6 bases at V and 3 bases at J, with 9 bases between. Germline V lookup: CDR1 SGHDT, CDR2 YYEEEE. The CDR3 is 12 amino acids. The CDR3 DNA follows: TGTGCCAGCACCCGGACAGACTATGGCTACACCTTC. It specifies CASTRTDYGYTF.

V usage is TRBV21-1 and J usage is TRBJ1-1; the table's D call TRBD1 went unverified against the DNA. TRBV21-1 represents a pseudogene. The CDR3 length is 17 residues. In DNA, the CDR3 is TGTGCCAGCAGCGTAAGAGGAGGACAGGGAGAATATCCTGAAGCTTTCTTT. Translating it yields CASSVRGGQGEYPEAFF.

This clone has only a few counts. The chain is built from TRBV6-5 and TRBJ2-6; D unclear. Germline CDR1 and CDR2: MNHEY and SVGAGI. Trimming pared 2 bases from V and 7 bases from J, leaving 6 bases between. The CDR3 extends over 13 amino acids. In nucleotides, the CDR3 is TGTGCCAGCAGTTACGATAGAGCCAACGTCCTGACTTTC. As protein: CASSYDRANVLTF.

V and J are TRBV12-5 and TRBJ1-4, with 7 bases that match TRBD1. The length of the CDR3 is 15 residues. Germline values: CDR1 LGHNT, CDR2 FRNRAP. V dropped 6 bases and J dropped 3; count of bases not matched to a gene: 7. DNA for the CDR3: TGTGCTAGTGGACCTACAGGGGTTTCTAATGAAAAACTGTTTTTT. Encoded protein: CASGPTGVSNEKLFF.

This clone appeared a single time. This chain uses TRBV5-4 with TRBJ2-1, with 11 bases lining up with TRBD2. This CDR3 comprises 14 residues. In germline, CDR1 is SGHNT, CDR2 YYREEE (reference sequence). Trimming at V came to 2 bases and at J to 8 bases, leaving 3 bases not matched to a gene. The CDR3 here is CASSFSGGVYEQFF. The CDR3 coding sequence is TGTGCCAGCAGCTTTAGCGGGGGGGTCTATGAGCAGTTCTTC.

V gene TRBV29-1 combines with J gene TRBJ1-2; 7 bases align to TRBD1. CDR1 and CDR2 (germline): SQVTM, ANQGSEA. The V segment lost 7 bases and the J segment 8 bases; nucleotides outside the gene matches: 10. This CDR3 has 12 amino acids. The CDR3 spells CSASGQFHGYTF. The CDR3, as DNA: TGCAGCGCTTCGGGACAGTTCCACGGCTACACCTTC.

The chain combines TRBV5-4 with TRBJ2-7; perhaps TRBD1 as D (7 bases). Germline CDR1 is SGHNT and CDR2 is YYREEE (reference sequence). This CDR3 comprises 15 residues. Trimming removed 3 bases at V and 4 bases at J, with 17 bases between. The CDR3 protein is CASSSKKTGRYEQYF. DNA of the CDR3: TGTGCCAGCAGCTCGAAGAAGACAGGGAGGTACGAGCAGTACTTC.

This chain connects TRBV19 to TRBJ1-2; TRBD1 agrees at 9 bases. Germline V gene lookup returns CDR1 LNHDA and CDR2 SQIVND (reference sequence). V lost 6 bases and J lost 5; bases outside the gene matches: 7. CDR3 size: 14 residues. DNA of the CDR3: TGTGCCAGTAGCCGCCGGGACAGGGTTTATGGCTACACCTTC. It translates to CASSRRDRVYGYTF.

This chain uses TRBV7-2 with TRBJ2-7; 11 positions match TRBD2. The V and J ends lost 5 bases and 6 bases, in that order; junction bases with no gene match: 6. Germline V CDR1 and CDR2: SGHTA, FQGNSA. This CDR3 comprises 14 residues. The CDR3 DNA reads as TGTGCCAGCAGCACAGGGGGGACTAGCGGCGAGCAGTACTTC. It yields the protein CASSTGGTSGEQYF.

The genes are TRBV5-4 and TRBJ1-3; no clear D gene. Germline V gene sequence: CDR1 SGHNT, CDR2 YYREEE (reference sequence). CDR3 length equals 14 residues. Trimming took off 0 bases at V and 4 bases at J, with 8 bases between the two ends. CDR3 DNA sequence: TGTGCCAGCAGCTTGGGTCCGGGGGGAAACACCATATATTTT. Its protein is CASSLGPGGNTIYF.

The chain joins TRBV27 to TRBJ2-3, with 11 positions matching TRBD2. The CDR3 consists of 16 residues. Trimming at V came to 5 bases and at J to 0 bases, leaving 4 bases not matched to a gene. From germline, CDR1 is MNHEY and CDR2 SMNVEV (reference sequence). CDR3 coding DNA: TGTGCCAGCAGTCGATTAGCGGGGGGGAGCACAGATACGCAGTATTTT. Its protein product is CASSRLAGGSTDTQYF.

This sequence joins TRBV2 and TRBJ2-2; no clear D gene. The V end lost 6 bases, the J end lost 7 bases, and 12 bases lay between the germline ends. Germline V CDR1 and CDR2: SNHLY, FYNNEI. The CDR3 totals 13 residues. CDR3 sequence (DNA): TGTGCCAGCAGCCCAGACTGGATCGGGGAGCTGTTTTTT. Amino acid sequence: CASSPDWIGELFF.

The chain carries TRBV5-1 and TRBJ2-7; 9 bases map to TRBD2. The CDR3 consists of 14 residues. Germline values: CDR1 SGHRS, CDR2 YFSETQ. The ends lost 3 bases at V and 6 bases at J; junction bases unmatched: 7. The CDR3 sequence is CASSYLAGMFEQYF. The DNA for the CDR3 is TGCGCCAGCAGCTATCTAGCGGGGATGTTCGAGCAGTACTTC.

CDR3 loop: CASSQERVALTPANEQFF. The CDR3 region has the DNA TGCGCCAGCAGCCAAGAGAGGGTGGCCCTCACCCCGGCGAATGAGCAGTTCTTC. The chain has TRBV4-3 and TRBJ2-1, with TRBD2 as a possible D gene (5 bases). The V gene's germline CDR1 is LGHNA and CDR2 YSLEER. V shed 0 bases and J shed 7 bases, with 22 bases lying between them. There are 18 residues in the CDR3.

This clone has only one observation. The chain employs TRBV5-4 and TRBJ1-4; the D gene is possibly TRBD1 (6 bases). Germline CDR1 SGHNT, CDR2 YYREEE (reference sequence). V was pared by 3 bases and J by 7 bases, with 16 bases between. CDR3 size: 15 residues. The CDR3 region has the DNA TGTGCCAGCAGCTCCGAGGGGGATCGGGTTGAAAAACTGTTTTTT. Translating it yields CASSSEGDRVEKLFF.

This chain uses TRBV24-1 with TRBJ2-2; a weak D match, TRBD1 (6 bases). Germline V gene data show CDR1 as KGHDR and CDR2 as SFDVKD. This CDR3 has 16 amino acids. V lost 0 bases, J lost 5 bases, and 12 bases lay in between. CDR3 sequence: CATSDLRQGNTGELFF. The CDR3 DNA is TGTGCCACCAGTGATTTGAGGCAGGGGAATACCGGGGAGCTGTTTTTT.

This chain connects TRBV18 to TRBJ2-5; D is possibly TRBD1 (6 bases). Germline lookup yields CDR1 KGHSH and CDR2 LQKENI. This CDR3 has 14 residues. The ends were cut back, 3 bases at V and 1 base at J, with 9 bases in the middle. Here the CDR3 reads CASSPEQGQETQYF. CDR3 DNA sequence: TGTGCCAGCTCACCGGAACAGGGCCAAGAGACCCAGTACTTC.

The V and J genes are TRBV7-8 and TRBJ1-4; 7 bases are a match to TRBD1. The CDR3 sequence is 16 residues long. V lost 5 bases and J lost 0; bases outside the gene matches: 6. Germline CDR1 reads SGHVS; CDR2 reads FQNEAQ. As DNA, the CDR3 is TGTGCCAGCAGCAGTGGGACAGCCGCAACTAATGAAAAACTGTTTTTT. Translating it yields CASSSGTAATNEKLFF.

The V and J genes are TRBV6-1 and TRBJ1-2; 7 positions agree with TRBD1. The CDR3 contains 13 residues. V was clipped by 3 bases and J by 8 bases; unmatched bases: 6. Germline CDR1 reads MNHNS; CDR2 reads SASEGT. CDR3 bases: TGTGCCAGCAGTGAGACAGGGCAAAGGGGCTACACCTTC. It is translated as CASSETGQRGYTF.

The chain combines TRBV6-6 with TRBJ1-4, with TRBD1 matching over 8 bases. With V trimmed by 7 bases and J by 7 bases, 11 bases remained unmatched. This CDR3 is built from 15 residues. Germline V CDR1 and CDR2: MNHNY, SVGAGI (reference sequence). The CDR3 DNA sequence: TGTGCCAGCACGGGACGGGGACAGGAACGTGAAAAACTGTTTTTT. Translating gives CASTGRGQEREKLFF.

This clone was recorded a few times. This chain uses TRBV14 with TRBJ2-2, with 8 bases that match TRBD1. V was pared by 1 base and J by 6 bases, with 4 bases of the junction left unmatched. The germline gives CDR1 SGHDN, CDR2 FVKESK. The CDR3 runs 15 residues. CDR3 protein: CASSQARDRPGELFF. The CDR3, as DNA: TGTGCCAGCAGCCAAGCCCGGGACAGGCCCGGGGAGCTGTTTTTT.

V gene TRBV28 combines with J gene TRBJ2-7, with 10 bases lining up with TRBD2. The CDR3 runs to 13 residues. Trimming cost V 6 bases and J 4 bases; bases outside gene matches: 3. Germline values: CDR1 MDHEN, CDR2 SYDVKM. In nucleotides, the CDR3 is TGTGCCAGCAGAACTAGCGGGGCGTACGAGCAGTACTTC. As protein: CASRTSGAYEQYF.

This chain links TRBV18 with TRBJ1-4, with TRBD1 matching 7 bases. V dropped 3 bases and J dropped 8; count of bases not matched to a gene: 6. The CDR3 is 14 amino acids. The germline V gene encodes CDR1 KGHSH and CDR2 LQKENI. In nucleotides, the CDR3 is TGTGCCAGCTCACCGACGGGACAGAAGGAAAAACTGTTTTTT. This gives the protein CASSPTGQKEKLFF. Supplemented by reference TRBV18 and TRBJ1-4, the full variable domain reads NAGVMQNPRHLVRRRGQEARLRCSPMKGHSHVYWYRQLPEEGLKFMVYLQKENIIDESGMPKERFSAEFPKEGPSILRIQQVVRGDSAAYFCASSPTGQKEKLFFGSGTQLSVL.

In the case of this clone: Distinct nucleotide sequences in the sample also encode this CDR3. The V gene is TRBV29-1, the J gene TRBJ2-5; a weak D match, TRBD2 (6 bases). V was pared by 3 bases and J by 5 bases, with 10 bases between. Germline-derived CDR1 and CDR2 are SQVTM and ANQGSEA. This CDR3 is built from 12 residues. The CDR3 coding sequence is TGCAGCGTTGAGGGGACTGGGGAGACCCAGTACTTC. It codes for CSVEGTGETQYF.

The chain links TRBV9 to TRBJ2-1; 9 nucleotides agree with TRBD1. This CDR3 region has 14 residues. The J segment lost 5 bases and the V segment lost 4 bases, leaving 4 bases of the junction unmatched. CDR1 is SGDLS, CDR2 YYNGEE, per germline. CDR3 bases: TGTGCCAGCAGCACGGGGACAGGGCACAATGAGCAGTTCTTC. Protein product: CASSTGTGHNEQFF.

Only a few counts were recorded for this clone. The J gene is TRBJ2-3, the V gene TRBV6-1; D possibly corresponds to TRBD1 (6 bases). Germline V gene sequence: CDR1 MNHNS, CDR2 SASEGT. The CDR3 length is 17 residues. V gave up 0 bases and J gave up 0 bases, with 13 bases separating them. The DNA for the CDR3 is TGTGCCAGCAGTGAAGCGTGGGTGGGGGCTAGCACAGATACGCAGTATTTT. It is translated as CASSEAWVGASTDTQYF.

The V and J genes are TRBV10-3 and TRBJ1-5, with a weak D call TRBD1 (5 bases). With 2 bases removed from V and 7 bases from J, the gap between germline ends came to 21 bases. The germline V gene encodes CDR1 ENHRY and CDR2 SYGVKD. The CDR3 consists of 17 residues. The CDR3 region is CAISEEGGTALLQPQHF. In nucleotides, the CDR3 is TGTGCCATCAGTGAGGAAGGAGGGACGGCCCTATTGCAGCCCCAGCATTTT.

The genes are TRBV7-8 and TRBJ2-7, with a weak D call TRBD1 (6 bases). V was trimmed by 4 bases and J by 0 bases, leaving 25 bases between them. Germline V gene sequence: CDR1 SGHVS, CDR2 FQNEAQ. The CDR3 covers 19 residues. CDR3 residues: CASSSFMDPTGSSSYEQYF. DNA of the CDR3: TGTGCCAGCAGCTCATTCATGGACCCGACAGGTTCGAGCTCCTACGAGCAGTACTTC.